The rows below give T cell receptor beta chains drawn from one sample of a study of blood T cells in healthy people across ages. TCRdb recomputed calls from the 5' RACE reads with MiXCR, one row per CDR3 protein. The table has roughly 800,000 distinct CDR3 sequences, 35% to 40% seen once; the top ten hold 10% to 15%. Sequencing was carried out using blood. The receptor source for this set is a man aged 18-30 years in good health. Each CDR3 is given with its conserved first and last residue. Each record gives: J gene, clone size, D gene, V gene, CDR3 protein, CDR3 DNA. A D gene is named only where the DNA matches it firmly. Part of the rows lack a size; the others show once, few, many or a class for expanded clones.

TRBJ2-7 | . | TRBD1 | TRBV20-1 | CSAENPGQGRTNEQYF | TGCAGTGCTGAAAATCCGGGACAGGGTCGTACCAATGAGCAGTACTTC
TRBJ2-6 | . | . | TRBV5-1 | CASSTGRTSGANVLTF | TGCGCCAGCAGCACCGGACGGACCTCTGGGGCCAACGTCCTGACTTTC
TRBJ2-3 | few | TRBD2 | TRBV25-1 | CASSDPGLAGVDTQYF | TGTGCCAGCAGTGACCCGGGACTAGCGGGTGTAGATACGCAGTATTTT
TRBJ2-1 | . | . | TRBV2 | CASSLDKDEQFF | TGTGCCAGCAGCCTGGACAAAGATGAGCAGTTCTTC
TRBJ2-1 | few | . | TRBV25-1 | CASSEIMLGEQFF | TGTGCCAGCAGTGAAATTATGCTGGGTGAGCAGTTCTTC
TRBJ1-2 | many | . | TRBV12-3/TRBV12-4 | CASSETPNYGYTF | TGTGCCAGCAGTGAGACACCTAACTATGGCTACACCTTC
TRBJ2-5 | . | . | TRBV7-8 | CASSTRDSEETQYF | TGTGCCAGCAGCACCAGGGACTCCGAGGAGACCCAGTACTTC
TRBJ1-1 | . | . | TRBV7-2 | CASSLSPKNTEAFF | TGTGCCAGCAGCTTATCCCCGAAAAACACTGAAGCTTTCTTT
TRBJ2-1 | . | . | TRBV6-6 | CAGSKLRGGLDEQFF | TGTGCCGGCAGTAAGTTAAGAGGAGGGTTGGATGAGCAGTTCTTC
TRBJ2-3 | . | . | TRBV5-5 | CASSLEGSSSTDTQYF | TGTGCCAGCAGCTTGGAAGGCAGTTCTAGCACAGATACGCAGTATTTT
TRBJ2-7 | . | TRBD1 | TRBV29-1 | CSVDWTGNYEQYF | TGCAGCGTTGATTGGACAGGGAACTACGAGCAGTACTTC
TRBJ2-3 | . | TRBD2 | TRBV6-5 | CASSYRGLAQADTQYF | TGTGCCAGCAGTTACCGGGGACTAGCACAGGCAGATACGCAGTATTTT
TRBJ2-5 | few | TRBD1 | TRBV4-1 | CASSQSYRGSGETQYF | TGCGCCAGCAGCCAATCATACAGGGGCTCAGGGGAGACCCAGTACTTC
TRBJ1-2 | . | . | TRBV13 | CASSQTYGEGNTF | TGTGCCAGCAGTCAGACTTATGGGGAGGGGAACACCTTC
TRBJ2-3 | . | . | TRBV14 | CASSRTSQIHFTDTQYF | TGTGCCAGCAGCCGGACCTCACAGATCCATTTCACAGATACGCAGTATTTT
TRBJ1-2 | few | . | TRBV4-1 | CASSVLGGNYGYTF | TGCGCCAGCAGCGTCCTCGGAGGGAACTATGGCTACACCTTC
TRBJ2-7 | . | . | TRBV29-1 | CSVGRGYEQYF | TGCAGCGTTGGCAGGGGCTACGAGCAGTACTTC
TRBJ1-2 | few | . | TRBV29-1 | CSVEWAGAGGNYGYTF | TGCAGCGTTGAATGGGCTGGGGCCGGGGGTAACTATGGCTACACCTTC
TRBJ1-1 | . | . | TRBV12-3/TRBV12-4 | CASNGLGGRTEAFF | TGTGCCAGCAATGGGCTGGGGGGGCGGACTGAAGCTTTCTTT
TRBJ1-1 | . | . | TRBV29-1 | CSVVGQGSEAFF | TGCAGCGTTGTTGGGCAGGGCTCTGAAGCTTTCTTT
TRBJ1-5 | few | TRBD1 | TRBV4-1 | CASSHPGPGGGNQPQHF | TGCGCCAGCAGCCACCCGGGGCCAGGGGGTGGCAATCAGCCCCAGCATTTT
TRBJ2-3 | . | TRBD2 | TRBV11-2 | CASSWTGTSLSDTQYF | TGTGCCAGCAGCTGGACCGGGACTAGCCTTAGCGATACGCAGTATTTT
TRBJ2-1 | . | TRBD1 | TRBV29-1 | CSVGQVVRDEQFF | TGCAGCGTGGGACAGGTGGTACGGGATGAGCAGTTCTTC
TRBJ2-5 | few | . | TRBV20-1 | CSARDLGTPQETQYF | TGCAGTGCTAGAGATTTGGGGACTCCGCAGGAGACCCAGTACTTC
TRBJ2-5 | . | . | TRBV6-1 | CASSETRQETQYF | TGTGCCAGCAGTGAAACACGCCAAGAGACCCAGTACTTC
TRBJ1-5 | few | . | TRBV12-3/TRBV12-4 | CASSLMGSDQHF | TGTGCCAGCAGTTTAATGGGGAGCGACCAGCATTTT
TRBJ1-2 | few | . | TRBV20-1 | CSATQWGPGQDLDGYTF | TGCAGTGCTACCCAATGGGGGCCGGGCCAAGATCTCGATGGCTACACCTTC
TRBJ2-1 | . | TRBD2 | TRBV4-2 | CASTPTSGGSYNEQFF | TGTGCCAGCACCCCGACTAGCGGGGGGTCCTACAATGAGCAGTTCTTC
TRBJ2-7 | . | . | TRBV4-2 | CASRQGNMYEQYF | TGTGCCAGCAGGCAGGGAAATATGTACGAGCAGTACTTC
TRBJ2-1 | many | TRBD2 | TRBV4-3 | CASSQTGTSNEQFF | TGCGCCAGCAGCCAAACCGGGACTAGCAACGAGCAGTTCTTC
TRBJ1-6 | many | . | TRBV20-1 | CSAVTGSNSPLHF | TGCAGTGCTGTCACAGGGTCAAATTCACCCCTCCACTTT
TRBJ1-1 | . | . | TRBV29-1 | CSVKILNTEAFF | TGCAGCGTGAAGATCTTGAACACTGAAGCTTTCTTT
TRBJ1-2 | many | . | TRBV6-6 | CASSPVFDRGYTF | TGTGCCAGCAGTCCGGTTTTCGATCGAGGCTACACCTTC
TRBJ2-3 | few | . | TRBV2 | CASYGTEITDTQYF | TGTGCCAGCTACGGGACGGAGATCACAGATACGCAGTATTTT
TRBJ2-7 | few | TRBD1 | TRBV4-3 | CASSHTIPWDRKNNEQYF | TGCGCCAGCAGCCATACAATCCCCTGGGACAGAAAGAACAATGAGCAGTACTTC
TRBJ2-5 | few | TRBD1 | TRBV5-1 | CASSWGTGEETQYF | TGCGCCAGCAGCTGGGGTACAGGGGAAGAGACCCAGTACTTC
TRBJ2-7 | few | TRBD2 | TRBV3-1 | CASSPRGELYNEQYF | TGTGCCAGCAGCCCCCGGGGGGAGCTCTACAATGAGCAGTACTTC
TRBJ1-4 | few | TRBD1 | TRBV2 | CASSPRDSLNEKLFF | TGTGCCAGCAGTCCCCGGGACAGCCTTAATGAAAAACTGTTTTTT
TRBJ2-7 | . | . | TRBV9 | CASSPLLSSYEQYF | TGTGCCAGCAGCCCTTTACTAAGCTCCTACGAGCAGTACTTC
TRBJ2-3 | few | TRBD2 | TRBV12-3/TRBV12-4 | CASSPAGVSTGTQYF | TGTGCCAGCAGCCCAGCGGGGGTTAGCACAGGTACGCAGTATTTT
TRBJ2-1 | . | . | TRBV15 | CATSRPLRSGRSYNEQFF | TGTGCCACCAGCAGACCCCTTAGGTCAGGGCGCTCCTACAATGAGCAGTTCTTC
TRBJ1-5 | . | . | TRBV20-1 | CSARDQRVYAQPQHF | TGCAGTGCTAGAGATCAAAGGGTATATGCTCAGCCCCAGCATTTT
TRBJ2-5 | . | TRBD2 | TRBV7-2 | CASPAGPHQETQYF | TGTGCCAGCCCAGCGGGGCCCCATCAAGAGACCCAGTACTTC
TRBJ1-5 | few | . | TRBV4-1 | CASSPRRNSNQPQHF | TGCGCCAGCAGTCCAAGAAGGAATAGCAATCAGCCCCAGCATTTT
TRBJ2-3 | . | TRBD2 | TRBV28 | CASILGREGPDTQYF | TGTGCCAGCATCCTCGGCAGGGAGGGGCCTGATACGCAGTATTTT
TRBJ1-2 | . | . | TRBV9 | CASSAGPHLQDMGGYTF | TGTGCCAGCAGCGCGGGGCCCCACTTACAGGACATGGGTGGCTACACCTTC
TRBJ1-5 | few | . | TRBV7-8 | CASSPQRGQPQHF | TGTGCCAGCAGCCCCCAGAGGGGACAGCCCCAGCATTTT
TRBJ1-4 | few | TRBD1 | TRBV11-1 | CASSLGGDRYSQLATNEKLFF | TGTGCCAGCAGCTTAGGCGGGGACAGGTATTCGCAACTTGCAACTAATGAAAAACTGTTTTTT
TRBJ2-1 | . | . | TRBV9 | CASSSDINEQFF | TGTGCCAGCAGCTCCGACATTAATGAGCAGTTCTTC
TRBJ2-1 | . | TRBD1 | TRBV2 | CASTGPIDRGNEQFF | TGTGCCAGCACTGGGCCTATCGACAGGGGGAATGAGCAGTTCTTC
TRBJ2-4 | . | . | TRBV14 | CASSQDLAGTPYNEQYF | TGTGCCAGCAGCCAAGACCTTGCCGGGACCCCGTACAATGAGCAGTACTTC
TRBJ2-1 | many | . | TRBV7-6 | CASSLAGQGNRNEQFF | TGTGCCAGCAGCTTAGCTGGTCAGGGGAATCGGAATGAGCAGTTCTTC
TRBJ1-6 | . | TRBD1 | TRBV6-2/TRBV6-3 | CASSYRGQHNSPLHF | TGTGCCAGCAGTTATAGGGGACAGCATAATTCACCCCTCCACTTT
TRBJ2-1 | few | TRBD2 | TRBV12-3/TRBV12-4 | CASSGGLAGNNEQFF | TGTGCCAGCAGTGGGGGACTAGCGGGAAACAATGAGCAGTTCTTC
TRBJ2-5 | few | . | TRBV7-9 | CASSPDTSFDEQYF | TGTGCCAGCAGCCCGGATACTAGCTTTGATGAGCAGTACTTC
TRBJ1-1 | . | . | TRBV20-1 | CSARPGGARNTEAFF | TGCAGTGCTAGACCGGGAGGGGCGAGGAACACTGAAGCTTTCTTT
TRBJ2-1 | few | TRBD2 | TRBV30 | CAWSVGTSGDYNEQFF | TGTGCCTGGAGTGTAGGGACTAGCGGGGATTACAATGAGCAGTTCTTC
TRBJ1-2 | . | . | TRBV5-5 | CASSVVITNYGYTF | TGTGCCAGCAGCGTGGTGATCACCAACTATGGCTACACCTTC
TRBJ2-7 | many | . | TRBV29-1 | CSVSLRAVIGEQYF | TGCAGCGTTTCCCTTCGTGCGGTTATCGGCGAGCAGTACTTC